The clone carrying this T cell receptor (beta chain) appeared once. This sample was included in a study of blood T cell repertoires in COVID-19. Study-level information: The United States, Italy and Spain provided the acute and convalescent COVID-19 samples. PBMCs, B-cell-depleted T cells, or T cells were the source of the cDNA or gDNA that made up the material.

The authors' processing: Nucleated cell counts were estimated from reference gene primer amplification. Using immunoSEQ multiplex PCR, the repertoire was profiled, and TCRdb retains in-frame clones only, with some absent. Clone size and V and J calls were adopted from that table, with D and trimming inferred from the DNA. This sample has some 200,000 clones, with roughly four fifths found just once. The germline gives CDR1 SGHRS, CDR2 YFSETQ. Between the trimmed V and J ends, which lost 0 bases and 2 bases, there was a span of 11 bases. This CDR3 comprises 15 residues. The chain uses TRBV5-1 and TRBJ1-1, with TRBD1 as a possible D gene (6 bases). This clonotype originated in a woman aged 80 or older with COVID-19, enrolled during active disease. Specimen: peripheral blood. CDR3 in amino acids: CASSLDTGFNTEAFF. The CDR3 nucleotides read TGCGCCAGCAGCTTGGACACAGGGTTTAACACTGAAGCTTTCTTT.